The clone carrying this TCR beta chain was detected many times. Its matching antigen is unknown. This record comes from a study of CD8+CD57+ T cells in acquired aplastic anemia. Study in general: An average of roughly 2.9 ug of DNA was obtained from sorted CD4+ and CD8+ cells.

Genomic DNA was employed as the template in profiling TCR beta VDJ and CDR3. One entry per CDR3 protein, called by TCRdb with MiXCR from the reads. The table shows around 150,000 distinct CDR3 sequences, with around two fifths occurring only once. Notes on the study in general: A significant difference in CD8+ Simpson's diversity between patients and controls was not found.

The CDR3 covers 16 residues. V was pared by 6 bases and J by 6 bases, with 12 bases of the junction left unmatched. The germline V gene encodes CDR1 MNHNS and CDR2 SASEGT. This clonotype originated in a human donor in good health, serving as a control. The gene calls are TRBV6-1 and TRBJ2-1; 9 nucleotides agree with TRBD2. Sequencing was carried out using sorted CD4+, CD8+, or CD8+CD57+ T cells (not recorded which) from PBMCs. The CDR3 sequence is CASSTPGTSSRNEQFF. The CDR3 DNA reads TGTGCCAGCAGCACCCCCGGGACTAGCAGCCGCAATGAGCAGTTCTTC.